Listed below are T cell receptor beta chains from one sample, sequenced in a study of blood T cell repertoires in COVID-19. TCRdb keeps only in-frame clones here, not all; method: immunoSEQ multiplex PCR. The sample contains some 42,000 clones, 70% to 80% of which appear only once. Specimen: peripheral blood. These receptor sequences come from an older woman with acute or convalescent COVID-19. Both conserved end residues are part of each CDR3. The D gene is left open where the match is weak. For some rows the clone size is stated as once, few or many, or as a class when expanded; others skip it.

v_call	d_call	clone_size	j_call	cdr3_nt	cdr3_aa
TRBV7-2	TRBD1	-	TRBJ1-2	TGTGCCAGCAGCTTATCGGCTCCCGGGACAGGGTATTGCACCTTC	CASSLSAPGTGYCTF
TRBV7-9	-	-	TRBJ2-1	TGTGCCAGCAGCTTAGCGTCGGTCAATGAGCAGTTCTTC	CASSLASVNEQFF
TRBV6-5	-	-	TRBJ1-5	TGTGCCAGCAGTTATTATCCGAGAGGTAGCAATCAGCCCCAGCATTTT	CASSYYPRGSNQPQHF
TRBV2	TRBD1	-	TRBJ1-4	TGTGCCAGCTGCCGGACAGGGTGGAGTGAAAAACTGTTTTTT	CASCRTGWSEKLFF
TRBV18	-	-	TRBJ1-5	TGTGCCAGCTCACCACCGGCGGCAGCTTACAATCAGCCCCAGCATTTT	CASSPPAAAYNQPQHF
TRBV7-9	-	-	TRBJ1-4	TGTGCCAGCAGCTTATCCGGGTTCGGAGAAAAACTGTTTTTT	CASSLSGFGEKLFF
TRBV19	TRBD1	-	TRBJ1-1	TGTGCCAGTAGTATCCCGACAGGGCCTACTGAAGCTTTCTTT	CASSIPTGPTEAFF
TRBV11-3	-	-	TRBJ1-1	TGTGCCAGCAGTAACACAGCGAACACTGAAGCTTTCTTT	CASSNTANTEAFF
TRBV7-9	TRBD1	few	TRBJ1-1	TGTGCCAGCAGCCTGGACAGGGGATCCCGACGGAACACTGAAGCTTTCTTT	CASSLDRGSRRNTEAFF
TRBV2	TRBD1	-	TRBJ1-2	TGTGCCAGCAGTGGGACAGGGTTTACTAACTATGGCTACACCTTC	CASSGTGFTNYGYTF
TRBV11-3	-	once	TRBJ2-7	TGTGCCAGCAGCGAGAACTCACACGAGCAGTACTTC	CASSENSHEQYF
TRBV9	TRBD2	-	TRBJ2-3	TGTGCCAGCAGCGGAACTAGCGGGGGGGTCCAACGCACAGATACGCAGTATTTT	CASSGTSGGVQRTDTQYF
TRBV19	TRBD1	-	TRBJ1-1	TGTGCCAGTAGGACAGGGATTGCGAACACTGAAGCTTTCTTT	CASRTGIANTEAFF
TRBV4-2	TRBD2	-	TRBJ2-3	TGTGCCAGCAGCCAAGACCTAGCGGGGGAGACCCCGGATACGCAGTATTTT	CASSQDLAGETPDTQYF
TRBV19	TRBD1	once	TRBJ1-2	TGTGCCAGTAGCATCACACAGGGGACGTATGGCTACACCTTC	CASSITQGTYGYTF
TRBV3-1/TRBV3-2	TRBD2	-	TRBJ2-3	TGTGCCAGCAGCCCTGGACTAGCGGGCACGGGCACAGATACGCAGTATTTT	CASSPGLAGTGTDTQYF
TRBV19	-	-	TRBJ1-5	TGTGCCAGTAGTATCGATTGGGGGGGATTGGGTCAGCCCCAGCATTTT	CASSIDWGGLGQPQHF
TRBV12-3/TRBV12-4	-	-	TRBJ2-2	TGTGCCAGTGCGCGGGTAGTAGCCGGGGAGCTGTTTTTT	CASARVVAGELFF
TRBV24-1	TRBD2	few	TRBJ2-6	TGTGCCACCAGTGATTTGTCGGGGGGTCCAGGGGCCAACGTCCTGACTTTC	CATSDLSGGPGANVLTF
TRBV2	-	-	TRBJ2-7	TGTGCCAGCAGTGAAGCGGTGTCGTTGAGGGACATCCAAGCCTTGGGCGAGCAGTACTTC	CASSEAVSLRDIQALGEQYF
TRBV19	-	few	TRBJ1-1	TGTGCCAGTAGTGGTTACAGGGCAAACACTGAAGCTTTCTTT	CASSGYRANTEAFF
TRBV5-1	TRBD2	once	TRBJ2-3	TGCGCCAGCAGCTTCTCTAGCGGGGGGGCGGATACGCAGTATTTT	CASSFSSGGADTQYF
TRBV9	-	-	TRBJ1-1	TGTGCCAGCAGTGTTGACCCGGGAGTTCGGACTGAAGCTTTCTTT	CASSVDPGVRTEAFF
TRBV6-5	-	-	TRBJ1-1	TGTGCCAGCACCCACAGGAACACTGAAGCTTTCTTT	CASTHRNTEAFF
TRBV2	-	many	TRBJ1-1	TGTGCCAGCATCCCGCTAATGAACACTGAAGCTTTCTTT	CASIPLMNTEAFF
TRBV2	-	-	TRBJ2-7	TGTGCCACCGTCGCTAATACGCCTAGACGGTACTTC	CATVANTPRRYF
TRBV5-6	TRBD2	-	TRBJ2-7	TGTGCCAGCAGGCCCGGGACTAGCGGGTCCTACGAGCAGTACTTC	CASRPGTSGSYEQYF
TRBV9	TRBD2	-	TRBJ2-7	TGTGCCAGCAGCGTGGACGCTAGCGGGAGACGATACGAGCAGTACTTC	CASSVDASGRRYEQYF
TRBV7-3	TRBD2	-	TRBJ2-7	TGTGCCAGCAGCCCGACTTTAGCGGGGGGTGAGCAGTACTTC	CASSPTLAGGEQYF
TRBV7-2	-	-	TRBJ2-7	TGTGCCAGCAGCTCAACTACGGGAACCCATTACGAGCAGTACTTC	CASSSTTGTHYEQYF
TRBV5-5	TRBD2	once	TRBJ2-3	TGTGCCAGCAGCTATTTAGCGGGAACGGATACGCAGTATTTT	CASSYLAGTDTQYF
TRBV28	TRBD2	-	TRBJ2-7	TGTGCCAGCAGTTTAACGGCGGGAGGGCCAAGCTACGAGCAGTACTTC	CASSLTAGGPSYEQYF
TRBV5-1	-	-	TRBJ1-3	TGCGCCAGCAGCTTGGAACAAGCTGGAAACACCATATATTTT	CASSLEQAGNTIYF
TRBV7-8	TRBD1	-	TRBJ1-4	TGTGCCAGCAGCTTACGGAGGGGACAGGGGAGTGAAAAACTGTTTTTT	CASSLRRGQGSEKLFF
TRBV30	TRBD1	-	TRBJ1-2	TGTGCCTGGACGGACAGGGCGGACTATGGCTACACCTTC	CAWTDRADYGYTF
TRBV15	-	-	TRBJ2-5	TGTGCCACCAGCAGGGGTAGGGGCACGGTAGATTCTCAGTACTTC	CATSRGRGTVDSQYF
TRBV30	TRBD1	-	TRBJ2-7	TGTGCCTGGATAGGGGACAGTTCCTACGAGCAGTACTTC	CAWIGDSSYEQYF
TRBV20-1	TRBD1	-	TRBJ1-2	TGCAGTGCTAGCAGGGGGCTCGGCTACACCTTC	CSASRGLGYTF
TRBV7-6	-	-	TRBJ1-1	TGTGCCAGCAGCCGACAGGCCGAGATGAACACTGAAGCTTTCTTT	CASSRQAEMNTEAFF
TRBV7-8	-	-	TRBJ1-2	TGTGCCAGCAGCTTCTCCACAACTAACTATGGCTACACCTTC	CASSFSTTNYGYTF
TRBV6-2/TRBV6-3	TRBD2	-	TRBJ2-2	TGTGCCAGCAGTCAAGCTAGCGGGGGGAGGTCCGGGGAGCTGTTTTTT	CASSQASGGRSGELFF
TRBV2	-	few	TRBJ2-7	TGTGCCAGCAAGAGCGAAGGCCCCTACGAGCAGTACTTC	CASKSEGPYEQYF